The present T cell receptor (beta chain) was sequenced within a study of tumor-infiltrating lymphocytes in primary liver carcinoma. In the study overall: Primary liver carcinoma in the patients was surgically resected. Regardless of tissue type, samples showed similar yields of roughly 3.65 to 7.5 million productive TCRbeta reads.

Using a constant-region primer together with ProtoScript II reverse transcriptase, TCR beta cDNA was made from about 490 ng of total RNA. Each TCR beta library was derived from three nested multiplex PCR rounds that employed slightly modified ARM-PCR. TRBV1-TRBV30 forward primers and a C-beta reverse primer were used in the first two PCR rounds, which each ran for approximately 9 cycles. From the multiplex PCR reads, TCRdb called clonotypes with MiXCR, one entry per CDR3 protein. The table lists about 330,000 distinct CDR3 sequences, roughly 61% of them singletons. Germline DNA was extracted too, while blood RNA derived from unsorted whole blood. A sample of around 4 milliliters of peripheral blood was taken before surgery. On this clonotype itself: Its antigen is currently unknown.

Study conclusions and caveats: Samples, which were bulk and unsorted, did not allow CD4+ and CD8+ repertoires to be compared.

The CDR3 covers 14 residues. Germline V gives CDR1 SGHRS, CDR2 YFSETQ. Trimming took 1 base from V and 6 from J, leaving 14 bases between them. This clonotype was obtained from a man between 40 and 49 years old with primary liver carcinoma and hepatitis B virus infection. The sample consisted of peripheral blood. The gene calls are TRBV5-1 and TRBJ2-7; D ambiguous. The chain's CDR3 is CASSLSCSDSEQYF. Here the CDR3 DNA reads TGCGCCAGCAGCTTGAGCTGCAGTGATTCCGAGCAGTACTTC.